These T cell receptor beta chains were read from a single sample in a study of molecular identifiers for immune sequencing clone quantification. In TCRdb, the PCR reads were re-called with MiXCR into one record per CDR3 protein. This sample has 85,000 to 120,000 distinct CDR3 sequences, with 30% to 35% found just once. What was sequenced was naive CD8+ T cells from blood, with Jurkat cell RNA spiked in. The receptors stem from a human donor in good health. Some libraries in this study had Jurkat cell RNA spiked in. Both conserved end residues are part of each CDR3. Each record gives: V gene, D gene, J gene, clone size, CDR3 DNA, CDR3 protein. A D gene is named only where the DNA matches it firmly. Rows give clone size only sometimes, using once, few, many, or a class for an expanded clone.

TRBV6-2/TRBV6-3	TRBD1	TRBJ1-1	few	TGTGCCAGCAGTTACGTGGGGACAGACACTGAAGCTTTCTTT	CASSYVGTDTEAFF
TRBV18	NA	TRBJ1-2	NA	TGTGCCAGCTCACCACAGGGGTATGGCTACACCTTC	CASSPQGYGYTF
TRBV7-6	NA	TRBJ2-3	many	TGTGCCAGCAGCTTAACTGTCCAAACTAGCACAGATACGCAGTATTTT	CASSLTVQTSTDTQYF
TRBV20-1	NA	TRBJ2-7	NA	TGCAGTTGGACGGTTGGCTACGAGCAGTACTTC	CSWTVGYEQYF
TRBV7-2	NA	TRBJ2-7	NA	TGTGCCAGCAGCATCGGCGGCAGGGACGAGCAGTACTTC	CASSIGGRDEQYF
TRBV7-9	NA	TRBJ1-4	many	TGTGCCAGCAGCTCCACAGGGTATGAAAAACTGTTTTTT	CASSSTGYEKLFF
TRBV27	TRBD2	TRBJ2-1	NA	TGTGCCAGCAGTCCGCTAGCGGGAGGACGGTACAATGAGCAGTTCTTC	CASSPLAGGRYNEQFF
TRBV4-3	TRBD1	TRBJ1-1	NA	TGCGCCAGCAGCCAAGAACTCTTCCCGGGACAGGGGACTGAAGCTTTCTTT	CASSQELFPGQGTEAFF
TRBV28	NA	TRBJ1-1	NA	TGTGCCAGCAGTTTTAAGAACACTGAAGCTTTCTTT	CASSFKNTEAFF
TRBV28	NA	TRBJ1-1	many	TGTGCCAGCGAGGGATCCACTGAAGCTTTCTTT	CASEGSTEAFF
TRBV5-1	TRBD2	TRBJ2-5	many	TGCGCCAGCAGGGCTAGCGGTCGGGTGTTAGAGACCCAGTACTTC	CASRASGRVLETQYF
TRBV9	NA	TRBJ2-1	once	TGTGCCAGCAGCTTATGGGGGTACAATGAGCAGTTCTTC	CASSLWGYNEQFF
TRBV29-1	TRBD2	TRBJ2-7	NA	TGCAGCGTTGAAGTAGCGGGCCCCAACGAGCAGTACTTC	CSVEVAGPNEQYF
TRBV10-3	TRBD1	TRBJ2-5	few	TGTGCCATCAAACAAACAGGGGTCCAAGAGACCCAGTACTTC	CAIKQTGVQETQYF
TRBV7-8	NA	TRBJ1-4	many	TGTGCCAGCAGCCCTAGACGGCTTAATGAAAAACTGTTTTTT	CASSPRRLNEKLFF
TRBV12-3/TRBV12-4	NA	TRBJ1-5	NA	TGTGCCAGCAGATACGGCAATCTGCCCCTGCATTTT	CASRYGNLPLHF
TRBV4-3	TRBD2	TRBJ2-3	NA	TGCGCCAGCGGCCAAGATGGACTAGCGCGTAGCACAGATACGCAGTATTTT	CASGQDGLARSTDTQYF
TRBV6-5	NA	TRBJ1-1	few	TGTGCCAGCAGTTACTTGGTTCGGATGAACACTGAAGCTTTCTTT	CASSYLVRMNTEAFF
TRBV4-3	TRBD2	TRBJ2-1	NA	TGCGCCAGCAGCCAAGCGGGGGGTGAGCAGTTCTTC	CASSQAGGEQFF
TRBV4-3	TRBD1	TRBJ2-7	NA	TGCGCCAGCAGCCAAGAGGCGGACAGGGGCTACGAGCAGTACTTC	CASSQEADRGYEQYF
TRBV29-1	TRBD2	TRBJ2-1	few	TGCAGCGTTGTGCTAGCGGGAGGGCCCCGCTCCTACAATGAGCAGTTCTTC	CSVVLAGGPRSYNEQFF
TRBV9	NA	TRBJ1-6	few	TGTGCCAGCAGCGTAGAAGGAGGGCCCAATTCACCCCTCCACTTT	CASSVEGGPNSPLHF
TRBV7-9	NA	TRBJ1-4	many	TGTGCCAGCAGCACACCCGGGACACGAACTAATGAAAAACTGTTTTTT	CASSTPGTRTNEKLFF
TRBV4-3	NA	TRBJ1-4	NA	TGCGCCAGCAGCCAAGCGCTTAATGAAAAACTGTTTTTT	CASSQALNEKLFF
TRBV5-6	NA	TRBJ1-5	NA	TGTGCCAGCAGTTACGGGGGGGCAAATCAGCCCCAGCATTTT	CASSYGGANQPQHF
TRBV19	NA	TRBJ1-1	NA	TGTGCCAGTAGTATAGATAAGGGACTCAACACTGAAGCTTTCTTT	CASSIDKGLNTEAFF
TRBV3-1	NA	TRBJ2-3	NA	TGTGCCAGCAGCCAATCGGGGCCTAACACAGATACGCAGTATTTT	CASSQSGPNTDTQYF
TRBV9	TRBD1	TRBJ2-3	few	TGTGCCAGCAGCCCCCGGGACAGGGGGCGCCTAGGCACAGATACGCAGTATTTT	CASSPRDRGRLGTDTQYF
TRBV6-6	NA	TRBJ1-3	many	TGTGCCAGCAGTTACTCGAACACGGGAAACACCATATATTTT	CASSYSNTGNTIYF
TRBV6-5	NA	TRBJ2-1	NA	TGTGCCAGCAGTTCCCCCCAGGATGTAGAGATCTTC	CASSSPQDVEIF
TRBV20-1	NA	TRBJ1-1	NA	TGCAGAACGGTAGCGGGGGCGCGGAACACTGGAGCTTTCTTT	CRTVAGARNTGAFF
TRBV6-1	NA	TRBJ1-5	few	TGTGCCAGCAGTGAGTACACGAGGACCGATCAGCCCCAGCATTTT	CASSEYTRTDQPQHF
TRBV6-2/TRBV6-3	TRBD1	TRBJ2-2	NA	TGTGCCAGCGTGTCAGAGGGGGCTTTGAACCGCCACACCCGGGAGCTGTTTTTT	CASVSEGALNRHTRELFF
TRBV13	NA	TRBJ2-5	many	TGTGCCAGCAGCCTGTCGAGCGGAGAGACCCAGTACTTC	CASSLSSGETQYF
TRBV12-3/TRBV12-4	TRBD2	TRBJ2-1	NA	TGTGCCAGCAGTCTTCCACTAGCGAGTGAGCAGTTCTTC	CASSLPLASEQFF
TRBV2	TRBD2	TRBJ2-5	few	TGTGCCAGCGGGGGACTAGCGGGGACCCAAGAGACCCAGTACTTC	CASGGLAGTQETQYF
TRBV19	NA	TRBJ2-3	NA	TGTGCCAGTAGTTCTCTCCCGGGAGTGCCAGATACGCAGTATTTT	CASSSLPGVPDTQYF
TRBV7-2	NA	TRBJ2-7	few	TGTGCCAGCAGCTTAGAGGACTCATACTACGAGCAGTACTTC	CASSLEDSYYEQYF
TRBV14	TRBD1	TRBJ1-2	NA	TGTGCCAGCAGCCAAGACCCCTTCGGACAGGGCTATGGCTACACCTTC	CASSQDPFGQGYGYTF
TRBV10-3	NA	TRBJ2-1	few	TGTGCCATCAGTGAGGGGGGGGAGCAGTTCTTC	CAISEGGEQFF